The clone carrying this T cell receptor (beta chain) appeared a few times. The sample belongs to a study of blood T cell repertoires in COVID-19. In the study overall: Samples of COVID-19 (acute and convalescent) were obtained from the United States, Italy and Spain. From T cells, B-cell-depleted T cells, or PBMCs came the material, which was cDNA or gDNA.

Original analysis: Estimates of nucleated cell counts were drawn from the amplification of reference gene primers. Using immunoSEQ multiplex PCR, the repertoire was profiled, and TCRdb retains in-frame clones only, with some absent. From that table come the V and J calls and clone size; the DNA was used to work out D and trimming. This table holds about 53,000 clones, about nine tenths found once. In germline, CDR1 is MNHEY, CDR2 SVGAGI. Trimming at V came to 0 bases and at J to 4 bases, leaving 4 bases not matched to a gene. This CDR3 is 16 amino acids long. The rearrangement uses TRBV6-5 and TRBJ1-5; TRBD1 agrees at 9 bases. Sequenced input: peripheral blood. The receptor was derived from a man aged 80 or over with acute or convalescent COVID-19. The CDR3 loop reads CASSYSRQGGNQPQHF. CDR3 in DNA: TGTGCCAGCAGTTACTCGCGACAGGGGGGTAATCAGCCCCAGCATTTT.